A single sample is the source of the 21 T cell receptor beta chains below, sequenced in a study of Ad26.COV2.S vaccination and SARS-CoV-2 variants. Some clones are missing from TCRdb's copy, which holds only in-frame ones; the method was immunoSEQ multiplex PCR. This sample carries fewer than 100,000 clones, more than 65% of them seen once, and the ten largest clones take roughly 15%. The input for sequencing was peripheral blood, taken after recovery from COVID-19. The source of these receptors is a human donor who had recovered from COVID-19.

This rearrangement joins TRBV6-1 to TRBJ2-7, with a weak D call TRBD2 (5 bases). CDR3 length: 13 residues. CDR1 and CDR2 from the germline V gene are MNHNS and SASEGT. Trimming stripped 1 base from V and 9 bases from J, with 13 bases between. CDR3: CASSEEPNRGQYF. CDR3 nucleotides: TGTGCCAGCAGTGAAGAACCAAACCGGGGGCAGTACTTC.

The chain carries TRBV28 and TRBJ1-1; possible D gene TRBD1, 5 bases. Trimming shortened V by 5 bases and J by 6 bases, and 16 bases separated the two germline ends. The CDR3 sequence is 14 residues long. Germline V gives CDR1 MDHEN, CDR2 SYDVKM. This CDR3 is CASSPLQRGSEAFF. The CDR3 region has the DNA TGTGCCAGCAGTCCATTACAAAGGGGTTCTGAAGCTTTCTTT. The full variable domain, completed using reference TRBV28 and TRBJ1-1, is DVKVTQSSRYLVKRTGEKVFLECVQDMDHENMFWYRQDPGLGLRLIYFSYDVKMKEKGDIPEGYSVSREKKERFSLILESASTNQTSMYLCASSPLQRGSEAFFGQGTRLTVV.

The CDR3 coding sequence is TGTGCCAGCAGCCAAGGTCCCAACCTACTAGCGGGAGTCTACGAGCAGTACTTC. It is translated as CASSQGPNLLAGVYEQYF. The chain couples TRBV3-1 (or the pseudogene TRBV3-2) to TRBJ2-7; 11 bases fit TRBD2. CDR1 is LGHDT and CDR2 is YNNKEL in the germline V gene (reference sequence). Trimming cost V 1 base and J 3 bases; bases outside gene matches: 11. The CDR3 runs to 18 residues.

The V and J genes are TRBV5-1 and TRBJ1-5; 7 positions agree with TRBD1. This CDR3 spans 15 amino acids. The germline V gene encodes CDR1 SGHRS and CDR2 YFSETQ. V lost 1 base to trimming and J lost 6 bases; unmatched junction nucleotides: 7. The CDR3 sequence: CASSLTGESFQPQHF. The CDR3 nucleotides are TGCGCCAGCAGCTTGACAGGGGAGAGTTTTCAGCCCCAGCATTTT.

This clone was detected only once. V is TRBV15 and J is TRBJ2-7; 7 bases align to TRBD1. The CDR3 totals 15 residues. Germline lookup yields CDR1 LNHNV and CDR2 YYDKDF (reference sequence). V lost 0 bases and J lost 4; bases outside the gene matches: 6. CDR3 in amino acids: CATSRDGAGGYEQYF. The DNA for the CDR3 is TGTGCCACCAGCAGAGATGGGGCAGGGGGTTACGAGCAGTACTTC.

The rearrangement links TRBV10-3 to TRBJ2-7; 13 nucleotides match TRBD2. V lost 6 bases, J lost 5 bases, and 7 bases stayed unmatched. This CDR3 region has 15 residues. Germline lookup yields CDR1 ENHRY and CDR2 SYGVKD. The CDR3 loop reads CAISGLAGEVDEQYF. Written as DNA, the CDR3 is TGTGCCATCAGCGGACTAGCGGGAGAGGTCGACGAGCAGTACTTC.

The chain joins TRBV7-2 to TRBJ2-2; D not resolved. Germline V CDR1 and CDR2: SGHTA, FQGNSA. The length of the CDR3 is 16 residues. The V and J ends lost 3 bases and 8 bases respectively, with 19 bases between them. DNA of the CDR3: TGTGCCAGCAGCTTGGGCCGCTTATCCGACCGGGGGGAGCTGTTTTTT. This translates into CASSLGRLSDRGELFF.

The chain uses TRBV6-5 and TRBJ2-7; 9 bases align to TRBD1. The V segment lost 0 bases and the J segment 5 bases; nucleotides outside the gene matches: 8. This CDR3 is built from 16 residues. Germline V lookup: CDR1 MNHEY, CDR2 SVGAGI. Written as DNA, the CDR3 is TGTGCCAGCAGTTACTCCACCGGGACAGGGTTCAACGAGCAGTACTTC. Encoded protein: CASSYSTGTGFNEQYF.

The V and J genes are TRBV6-2 or TRBV6-3 and TRBJ2-2; 9 bases align to TRBD1. CDR3 length: 17 amino acids. Germline loops: CDR1 MNHEY, CDR2 SVGEGT. Trimming removed 6 bases from V and 6 bases from J; junction bases left unmatched: 14. CDR3 coding DNA: TGTGCCAGCAGCCGCCTTCAGACAGGGGGAAACTCCGGGGAGCTGTTTTTT. It encodes CASSRLQTGGNSGELFF.

The gene calls are TRBV2 and TRBJ2-1; TRBD2 matches at 13 bases. The CDR3 runs 15 residues. Unmatched junction bases numbered 11, after V lost 8 bases and J lost 10 bases. The germline V gene encodes CDR1 SNHLY and CDR2 FYNNEI. The CDR3 bases are TGTGCCAGCTCCGTTTCGGGACTAGCGGGAAGAGAGCAGTTCTTC. It specifies CASSVSGLAGREQFF.

The J gene is TRBJ1-2, the V gene TRBV3-1 (or the pseudogene TRBV3-2), with 8 bases identical to TRBD1. CDR1 LGHDT and CDR2 YNNKEL come from the germline V gene (reference sequence). The CDR3 contains 14 residues. V lost 4 bases, J lost 2 bases, and 3 bases stayed unmatched. The DNA of the CDR3 is TGTGCCAGCAGCCTCGGACAGGGAAACTATGGCTACACCTTC. Its translation: CASSLGQGNYGYTF.

Only one count was recorded for this clone. The chain carries TRBV11-3 and TRBJ1-1; TRBD1 is a possible D gene (5 bases). The CDR3 is 13 amino acids. Germline V gene data show CDR1 as SGHNT and CDR2 as YENEEA. V shed 5 bases and J shed 3 bases, with 10 bases lying between them. CDR3 DNA sequence: TGTGCCAGCAGCCTAGCGGGGGACACTGAAGCTTTCTTT. Amino acid sequence: CASSLAGDTEAFF.

In its sample, this clone ranks as medium-sized. The chain combines TRBV4-2 with TRBJ2-7; TRBD1 aligns across 8 bases. The CDR3 has 15 residues. Germline CDR1 and CDR2: LGHNA and YNFKEQ. Trimming took 4 bases from V and 4 from J; bases not matched to a gene: 9. The CDR3 region has the DNA TGTGCCAGCAGCCGGGCCGGGACAGGAGGATACGAGCAGTACTTC. This sequence encodes CASSRAGTGGYEQYF.

V gene TRBV10-1 combines with J gene TRBJ2-1, with TRBD1 identical over 9 bases. J gave up 4 bases and V 7 bases, and 5 bases lay outside the gene matches. The CDR3 consists of 14 residues. Germline CDR1 WNHNN, CDR2 SYGVQD (reference sequence). The CDR3 spells CASKGQGPYNEQFF. DNA for the CDR3: TGCGCCAGCAAAGGACAGGGGCCTTACAATGAGCAGTTCTTC.

The chain uses TRBV7-2 and TRBJ1-1; the D gene is possibly TRBD1 (5 bases). The CDR3 runs 13 residues. V was pared by 1 base and J by 11 bases, with 14 bases between. CDR1 is SGHTA, CDR2 FQGNSA, per germline. CDR3 residues: CASSLEGGEGAFF. Written as DNA, the CDR3 is TGTGCCAGCAGCTTAGAAGGAGGGGAAGGGGCTTTCTTT.

The chain recombines TRBV4-2 with TRBJ2-2; 8 nucleotides align to TRBD2. J was trimmed by 0 bases and V by 0 bases; bases with no gene match: 6. CDR3 size: 18 residues. Germline lookup yields CDR1 LGHNA and CDR2 YNFKEQ. The CDR3 sequence is CASSQDVPSGPNTGELFF. CDR3 DNA sequence: TGTGCCAGCAGCCAAGATGTCCCTAGCGGGCCGAACACCGGGGAGCTGTTTTTT.

The chain recombines TRBV2 with TRBJ2-7; D gene uncertain. This CDR3 has 13 residues. Germline V CDR1 and CDR2: SNHLY, FYNNEI. V gave up 2 bases and J gave up 3 bases, with 8 bases separating them. The CDR3 DNA sequence: TGTGCCAGCAGTGAATTAGTTCTCTACGAGCAGTACTTC. It yields the protein CASSELVLYEQYF.

The rearrangement joins TRBV4-1 to TRBJ1-1; D possibly corresponds to TRBD1 (6 bases). The CDR3 loop spans 16 amino acids. V was pared by 2 bases and J by 0 bases, with 13 bases between. CDR1 is MGHRA and CDR2 is YSYEKL in the germline V gene. CDR3 DNA: TGCGCCAGCAGCCAATTTACGACAGGAATGAACACTGAAGCTTTCTTT. Its protein product is CASSQFTTGMNTEAFF.

J is TRBJ2-2 and V is TRBV19; no reliable D call. The CDR3 loop spans 13 amino acids. Trimming stripped 1 base from V and 1 base from J, with 1 base between. Germline V gene data show CDR1 as LNHDA and CDR2 as SQIVND (reference sequence). CDR3 amino acids: CASSIGNTGELFF. The CDR3 bases are TGTGCCAGTAGTATAGGGAACACCGGGGAGCTGTTTTTT.

The rearrangement uses TRBV7-6 and TRBJ2-1, with 13 nucleotides matching TRBD2. J gave up 1 base and V 5 bases, and 5 bases lay outside the gene matches. This CDR3 is 17 amino acids long. In germline, CDR1 is SGHVS, CDR2 FNYEAQ. CDR3 in amino acids: CASSARTSGGSYNEQFF. As DNA, the CDR3 is TGTGCCAGCAGCGCAAGGACTAGCGGGGGTTCCTACAATGAGCAGTTCTTC. Full variable domain (missing parts from reference TRBV7-6 and TRBJ2-1): GAGVSQSPRYKVTKRGQDVALRCDPISGHVSLYWYRQALGQGPEFLTYFNYEAQQDKSGLPNDRFSAERPEGSISTLTIQRTEQRDSAMYRCASSARTSGGSYNEQFFGPGTRLTVL.

This chain links TRBV6-5 with TRBJ2-7; D may be TRBD1 (5 bases). The length of the CDR3 is 11 residues. Trimming took 6 bases from V and 4 from J, leaving 7 bases between them. Per germline, CDR1 MNHEY and CDR2 SVGAGI. The CDR3 DNA reads TGTGCCAGCAGCGGACAATACGAGCAGTACTTC. Protein product: CASSGQYEQYF.